This T cell receptor beta chain was sequenced for a study of blood T cells in healthy people across ages. Study findings and constraints: Getting older went along with TCR beta diversity per million T cells dropping roughly linearly. No conclusive comparison of naive versus antigen-experienced cells was possible with unsorted PBMCs.

The V and J ends lost 3 bases and 7 bases, in that order; junction bases with no gene match: 3. The CDR3 is made up of 14 amino acids. CDR1 and CDR2 from the germline V gene are LGHNA and YNFKEQ. Together with a sample-barcoded 5' primer, a J-beta primer mix was included in a second PCR lasting roughly 6 to 12 cycles. No fewer than 3 million CDR3-containing paired-end reads came from each sample. TCRdb fed the 5' RACE reads into MiXCR, producing one record per CDR3 protein. Counted here are a few hundred thousand distinct CDR3 sequences, approximately 47% occurring once; the ten biggest clones make up under 60%. Notes on this clonotype: Its target is unknown.

The sequence was obtained from a man aged 55 to 69 in good health. This chain uses TRBV4-2 with TRBJ1-2, with 12 bases fitting TRBD1. Sequences were obtained from blood. The DNA for the CDR3 is TGTGCCAGCAGCCAGGGACAGGGGGCGGGTGGCTACACCTTC. Translating gives CASSQGQGAGGYTF.